These T cell receptor beta chains were read from a single sample in a study of cytomegalovirus exposure and HLA in healthy donors. Generated by immunoSEQ multiplex PCR, the TCRdb table keeps only in-frame clones and is missing some. The sample carries roughly 150,000 clones, 80% to 85% recorded once. The source material was PBMCs. These TCRs come from a girl aged 2-10 years in good health and CMV-seropositive. Both conserved end residues are part of each CDR3. The order of the fields is V gene, D gene, J gene, clone size, CDR3 protein, CDR3 DNA. The D gene is left open where the match is weak. For some rows the clone size is stated as once, few or many, or as a class when expanded; others skip it.

V gene: TRBV29-1; D gene: .; J gene: TRBJ2-7; clone size: once; CDR3 protein: CSGGGPGAYEQYF; CDR3 DNA: TGCAGCGGAGGGGGCCCGGGGGCATACGAGCAGTACTTC
V gene: TRBV28; D gene: .; J gene: TRBJ2-4; clone size: .; CDR3 protein: CARKKLAKNIQYF; CDR3 DNA: TGTGCCAGGAAGAAGCTAGCCAAAAACATTCAGTACTTC
V gene: TRBV11-1; D gene: .; J gene: TRBJ2-5; clone size: .; CDR3 protein: CASSLGGILVQETQYF; CDR3 DNA: TGTGCCAGCAGCTTAGGAGGGATCTTGGTGCAAGAGACCCAGTACTTC
V gene: TRBV30; D gene: TRBD1; J gene: TRBJ1-2; clone size: .; CDR3 protein: CASGQGYFYGYTF; CDR3 DNA: TGTGCCTCTGGACAGGGGTATTTCTATGGCTACACCTTC
V gene: TRBV30; D gene: .; J gene: TRBJ1-2; clone size: .; CDR3 protein: CAWSEGGGQNYGYTF; CDR3 DNA: TGTGCCTGGAGCGAGGGAGGGGGGCAGAACTATGGCTACACCTTC
V gene: TRBV27; D gene: TRBD2; J gene: TRBJ2-7; clone size: .; CDR3 protein: CASRNSGTYYEQYF; CDR3 DNA: TGTGCCAGCAGGAATAGCGGGACGTACTACGAGCAGTACTTC
V gene: TRBV5-1; D gene: .; J gene: TRBJ1-2; clone size: .; CDR3 protein: CASSGGGRTANYGYTF; CDR3 DNA: TGCGCCAGCAGCGGGGGGGGCCGTACAGCTAACTATGGCTACACCTTC
V gene: TRBV2; D gene: TRBD2; J gene: TRBJ2-1; clone size: .; CDR3 protein: CASRLAGQFSYNEQFF; CDR3 DNA: TGTGCCAGCAGGCTAGCGGGACAATTCTCCTACAATGAGCAGTTCTTC
V gene: TRBV5-1; D gene: .; J gene: TRBJ2-7; clone size: .; CDR3 protein: CASSYNRDEQYF; CDR3 DNA: TGCGCCAGCAGCTACAACAGAGACGAGCAGTACTTC
V gene: TRBV27; D gene: .; J gene: TRBJ1-1; clone size: once; CDR3 protein: CASSQSGNMNTEAFF; CDR3 DNA: TGTGCCAGCAGTCAGTCAGGGAATATGAACACTGAAGCTTTCTTT